One and the same sample provided the 21 T cell receptor beta chains below, sequenced in a study of molecular identifiers for immune sequencing clone quantification. TCRdb reanalysed the PCR reads using MiXCR and keeps one entry per CDR3 protein. The sample yields hundreds of thousands of distinct CDR3 sequences, 25% seen once. The sample was naive CD8+ T cells from blood, with Jurkat cell RNA spiked in. Subset given: FACS-sorted CD8+CD4-CCR7+CD45RA+ naive T cells. The receptor source for this set is a human donor in good health. Some libraries in this study had Jurkat cell RNA spiked in.

This clonotype came up many times. The chain uses TRBV4-3 and TRBJ2-7; 9 positions agree with TRBD2. The CDR3 has 18 residues. The V gene's germline CDR1 is LGHNA and CDR2 YSLEER. Trimming at V came to 2 bases and at J to 1 base, leaving 12 bases not matched to a gene. In DNA form, the CDR3 reads TGCGCCAGCAGCCAATCACCAATTAGCGGGGGTCCGTCCTACGAGCAGTACTTC. Protein sequence: CASSQSPISGGPSYEQYF.

The chain combines TRBV4-1 with TRBJ2-7, with D hard to call. The V end lost 1 base, the J end lost 3 bases, and 16 bases lay between the germline ends. The length of the CDR3 is 16 residues. The germline CDR1 and CDR2 sequences are MGHRA and YSYEKL. CDR3 sequence (DNA): TGCGCCAGCAGCCAAGTCCTCACAGACACCAACTACGAGCAGTACTTC. This sequence encodes CASSQVLTDTNYEQYF.

Ten or more counts support this clonotype. V is TRBV7-8 and J is TRBJ2-1; D is uncertain. CDR3 length: 13 residues. Germline-derived CDR1 and CDR2 are SGHVS and FQNEAQ. The V end lost 0 bases, the J end lost 5 bases, and 5 bases lay between the germline ends. As DNA, the CDR3 is TGTGCCAGCAGCTTAGCCAGCCACAATGAGCAGTTCTTC. As protein: CASSLASHNEQFF.

Points on this clonotype: One end of the junction is discordant with germline, which a read error may explain. This rearrangement joins TRBV4-3 to TRBJ1-1, with TRBD1 matching 8 bases. Germline CDR1 is LGHNA and CDR2 is YSLEER. This CDR3 has 13 amino acids. This CDR3 is CASSQMRDRNIWF. CDR3 DNA sequence: TGCGCCAGCAGCCAAATGAGGGACAGGAATATTTGGTTT.

This clonotype appeared many times. J is TRBJ1-1 and V is TRBV6-1; a weak D match, TRBD1 (6 bases). The ends were cut back, 6 bases at V and 3 bases at J, with 20 bases in the middle. CDR3 length equals 16 residues. CDR1 is MNHNS, CDR2 SASEGT, per germline. The CDR3 spells CASSSLLGAEYTEAFF. DNA for the CDR3: TGTGCCAGCAGCTCACTGTTGGGGGCTGAGTACACTGAAGCTTTCTTT.

About this clonotype itself: A clone one base away is much larger, so this may be a read error. The chain recombines TRBV4-3 with TRBJ1-4; unclear D gene. The germline V gene encodes CDR1 LGHNA and CDR2 YSLEER. Trimming took off 1 base at V and 8 bases at J, with 8 bases between the two ends. This CDR3 has 13 amino acids. The CDR3 coding sequence is TGCGCCAGCAGCCAAGGAGAGAAGGAAAAACTGTTTTTT. It encodes CASSQGEKEKLFF.

With respect to this clonotype: The CDR3 carries no conserved terminal phenylalanine or tryptophan, so it likely arises from a read error. The V call is TRBV29-1, the J call TRBJ2-7; 7 bases match TRBD2. CDR3 size: 15 residues. J gave up 1 base and V 3 bases, and 9 bases lay outside the gene matches. Germline V gives CDR1 SQVTM, CDR2 ANQGSEA. The chain's CDR3 is CSVEGERGLSYEQYL. The CDR3 DNA sequence: TGCAGCGTTGAGGGCGAGCGGGGACTATCCTACGAGCAGTACCTC.

This clonotype was detected ten times or more. V usage is TRBV27 and J usage is TRBJ2-7; maybe TRBD2 (6 bases). The CDR3 consists of 12 residues. Germline lookup yields CDR1 MNHEY and CDR2 SMNVEV (reference sequence). Trimming stripped 8 bases from V and 5 bases from J, with 13 bases between. This chain's CDR3 is CASGRGANEQYF. The CDR3 DNA follows: TGTGCCAGCGGTCGCGGGGCCAACGAGCAGTACTTC.

About this clonotype itself: A much larger clone lies one base from this, so it may be a read error. The rearrangement uses TRBV7-9 and TRBJ2-7; D unclear. The CDR3 covers 12 residues. The germline gives CDR1 SEHNR, CDR2 FQNEAQ (reference sequence). Trimming took 5 bases from V and 2 from J, leaving 7 bases between them. The CDR3 reads CASSPNPYEQYF. Here the CDR3 DNA reads TGTGCCAGCAGCCCGAACCCCTACGAGCAGTACTTC.

A few counts support this clonotype. V usage is TRBV20-1 and J usage is TRBJ1-4; D is unresolved. Trimming took 0 bases from V and 0 from J, leaving 11 bases between them. CDR3 length equals 16 residues. Germline V gene data show CDR1 as DFQATT and CDR2 as SNEGSKA (reference sequence). The CDR3 nucleotides are TGCAGTGCTAGAGATGTAGGCATTGCAACTAATGAAAAACTGTTTTTT. It translates to CSARDVGIATNEKLFF.

The chain uses TRBV19 and TRBJ2-1; no clear D gene. This CDR3 comprises 12 residues. Trimming took 2 bases from V and 7 from J, leaving 6 bases between them. Germline CDR1 and CDR2: LNHDA and SQIVND (reference sequence). CDR3 DNA sequence: TGTGCCAGTAGTATATTGGGGAATGAGCAGTTCTTC. This encodes CASSILGNEQFF.

The gene calls are TRBV7-6 and TRBJ1-4; 8 bases agree with TRBD1. V trimming: 5 bases; J trimming: 7 bases; junction bases outside the gene matches: 6. Germline lookup yields CDR1 SGHVS and CDR2 FNYEAQ. The CDR3 is made up of 14 amino acids. CDR3 amino acids: CASSLRTGSEKLFF. CDR3 nucleotides: TGTGCCAGCAGCCTCCGGACAGGGAGTGAAAAACTGTTTTTT.

Many counts were recorded for this clonotype. The V gene is TRBV29-1, the J gene TRBJ1-2; no clear D gene. Between the trimmed V and J ends, which lost 6 bases and 7 bases, there was a span of 12 bases. The CDR3 spans 11 residues. Germline loops: CDR1 SQVTM, CDR2 ANQGSEA. The CDR3 DNA is TGCAGCGTGAGTGATCCCGCTGGCTACACCTTC. Amino acid sequence: CSVSDPAGYTF.

This clonotype was seen ten or more times. This chain joins TRBV10-2 and TRBJ1-5; D remains ambiguous. Deletions cut 3 bases from V and 0 bases from J, with 6 bases between. Germline V gives CDR1 WSHSY, CDR2 SAAADI. This CDR3 comprises 14 residues. The CDR3 loop reads CASSDVGSNQPQHF. The CDR3 DNA follows: TGCGCCAGCAGTGATGTAGGTAGCAATCAGCCCCAGCATTTT.

This clonotype was recorded many times. The chain combines TRBV4-1 with TRBJ1-1; tentatively, D is TRBD1 (5 bases). Trimming took off 5 bases at V and 0 bases at J, with 16 bases between the two ends. The germline V gene encodes CDR1 MGHRA and CDR2 YSYEKL. The CDR3 consists of 16 residues. The CDR3 DNA reads TGCGCCAGCAGCGTAATGCCAGGACACCTGAACACTGAAGCTTTCTTT. Protein: CASSVMPGHLNTEAFF.

The chain carries TRBV10-2 and TRBJ2-1, with D possibly being TRBD1 (6 bases). V shed 8 bases and J shed 3 bases, with 14 bases lying between them. CDR3 length: 14 residues. In germline, CDR1 is WSHSY, CDR2 SAAADI. CDR3 bases: TGCGCCAGCTCCCGGGCAGGGGACTACAATGAGCAGTTCTTC. This translates into CASSRAGDYNEQFF.

This clonotype was seen a handful of times. A much more abundant neighbour one base away suggests this may be a read error. The chain couples TRBV28 to TRBJ2-7; D unresolved. Trimming stripped 3 bases from V and 9 bases from J, with 18 bases between. CDR3 size: 14 residues. Germline V CDR1 and CDR2: MDHEN, SYDVKM. This chain's CDR3 is CASSFGSGSAGQYF. The DNA for the CDR3 is TGTGCCAGCAGTTTTGGTTCCGGTTCCGCAGGGCAGTACTTC.

This clonotype was seen repeatedly, ten times or more. The J gene is TRBJ1-4, the V gene TRBV21-1; the table's D call, TRBD1, was not checked against the DNA. TRBV21-1 constitutes a pseudogene. This CDR3 contains 13 residues. CDR3 DNA sequence: TGTGCCAGCAGCACGACGGACAGACAAACACTGTTTTTT. It yields the protein CASSTTDRQTLFF.

This clonotype showed up many times. V is TRBV4-3 and J is TRBJ1-3; D gene ambiguous. This CDR3 is built from 17 residues. With 0 bases removed from V and 3 bases from J, the gap between germline ends came to 15 bases. Germline CDR1 and CDR2: LGHNA and YSLEER. The CDR3 DNA is TGCGCCAGCAGCCAAGATCCCCCAGCAAACAGTGGAAACACCATATATTTT. Translated, it gives CASSQDPPANSGNTIYF.

Only one count was recorded for this clonotype. Given a much more abundant clone one base away, this may be a read error. Here the CDR3 DNA reads TGTGCCGGCAGTTTATTTGGTTCAGGGGAGTACCAAGAGACCCAGTACTTC. It is translated as CAGSLFGSGEYQETQYF. The chain joins TRBV27 to TRBJ2-5, with D perhaps TRBD1 (6 bases). The germline gives CDR1 MNHEY, CDR2 SMNVEV (reference sequence). This CDR3 region has 17 residues.

The chain carries TRBV7-9 and TRBJ2-7; 8 bases fit TRBD1. The germline gives CDR1 SEHNR, CDR2 FQNEAQ (reference sequence). The V gene end was trimmed by 3 bases and the J gene end by 5 bases; junction bases not matched to a gene: 6. The CDR3 totals 14 residues. CDR3 coding DNA: TGTGCCAGCAGCTTTCGGACAGGGCCCAACGAGCAGTACTTC. Translation: CASSFRTGPNEQYF.